This T cell receptor beta chain was sequenced in a study of CD8+CD57+ T cells in acquired aplastic anemia. Study-level information: Mean DNA quantity obtained from sorted CD4+ and CD8+ cells was 2.5 to 4 ug. Reads per healthy sample averaged approximately 10 million (CD4+) and under 12 million (CD8+). The study, taken as a whole, reports: Researchers report that 25 to 30 CD8+ CDR3 sequences appeared in both patients and controls. Controls did not differ significantly from patients in CD8+ Simpson's diversity.

Genomic DNA constituted the template upon which TCR beta VDJ and CDR3 profiling was performed. TCRdb redid the calling of the reads with MiXCR, one entry per CDR3 protein. Of over 100,000 distinct CDR3 sequences in the sample, about 40% are singletons; the top ten hold 8.4%. This clonotype was counted many times. Its antigen is not known. Germline assignment: CDR1 LNHDA and CDR2 SQIVND (reference sequence). Between the trimmed V and J ends, which lost 9 bases and 10 bases, there was a span of 12 bases. The CDR3 totals 11 residues. This chain uses TRBV19 with TRBJ1-4; TRBD1 might be the D (6 bases). Input material: sorted CD4+, CD8+, or CD8+CD57+ T cells (not recorded which) from PBMCs. This clonotype was sampled from a human donor in good health, serving as a control. The CDR3 sequence is CASRTARKLFF. The CDR3 coding sequence is TGTGCCAGCCGGACAGCACGAAAACTGTTTTTT.